These 31 T cell receptor beta chains came from one sample sequenced in a study of T cell repertoires in cytomegalovirus infection. Each CDR3 protein is one row after TCRdb ran MiXCR on the reads. The sample has 500,000 or so distinct CDR3 sequences, approximately 15% seen once. Input material: CD8+ T cells from PBMCs. The receptors stem from a human donor in good health (CMV status not recorded). Some clones in this sample may be carry-over from other donors' samples.

This chain links TRBV5-4 with TRBJ2-7, with TRBD2 matching 10 bases. CDR1 and CDR2 from the germline V gene are SGHNT and YYREEE (reference sequence). Trimming at V came to 4 bases and at J to 3 bases, leaving 7 bases not matched to a gene. This CDR3 has 15 residues. DNA of the CDR3: TGTGCCAGCAGCCTAGGGACTAGCGCCAACTACGAGCAGTACTTC. Its translation: CASSLGTSANYEQYF. The whole variable domain, remainder taken from reference TRBV5-4 and TRBJ2-7, is ETGVTQSPTHLIKTRGQQVTLRCSSQSGHNTVSWYQQALGQGPQFIFQYYREEENGRGNFPPRFSGLQFPNYSSELNVNALELDDSALYLCASSLGTSANYEQYFGPGTRLTVT.

The rearrangement uses TRBV18 and TRBJ2-1, with D possibly being TRBD2 (6 bases). The CDR3 spans 12 residues. V was trimmed by 3 bases and J by 9 bases, leaving 9 bases between them. Germline V gives CDR1 KGHSH, CDR2 LQKENI. The CDR3 loop is CASSPTSVEQFF. DNA of the CDR3: TGTGCCAGCTCACCGACTAGTGTTGAGCAGTTCTTC.

This clonotype was seen at least ten times. V is TRBV18 and J is TRBJ2-5, with D perhaps TRBD2 (6 bases). V was trimmed by 8 bases and J by 5 bases, leaving 18 bases between them. Germline V gene sequence: CDR1 KGHSH, CDR2 LQKENI. The CDR3 has 14 residues. This chain's CDR3 is CASSPSGGRETQYF. Here the CDR3 DNA reads TGTGCCAGCAGTCCCTCCGGAGGGAGGGAGACCCAGTACTTC.

This clonotype was observed at least ten times. The chain links TRBV7-9 to TRBJ1-2; 7 nucleotides align to TRBD1. There are 13 residues in the CDR3. Looked up from germline, CDR1 is SEHNR and CDR2 is FQNEAQ (reference sequence). J lost 2 bases, V lost 5 bases, and 2 bases had no gene match. The CDR3 region has the DNA TGTGCCAGCAGCAAGACAGGGAACTATGGCTACACCTTC. This codes for CASSKTGNYGYTF.

This clonotype was detected ten times or more. The V and J genes are TRBV27 and TRBJ2-7; 7 positions agree with TRBD2. V lost 5 bases, J lost 2 bases, and 27 bases stayed unmatched. The V gene's germline CDR1 is MNHEY and CDR2 SMNVEV (reference sequence). The length of the CDR3 is 21 residues. CDR3 nucleotide sequence: TGTGCCAGCAGTCCATACAACCTTACCCTGTGGTGGACTAGTTTCACCTACGAGCAGTACTTC. It translates to CASSPYNLTLWWTSFTYEQYF.

The table lists this clonotype with many counts. A read error may produce the germline difference seen at one junction end. The V and J genes are TRBV12-3 or TRBV12-4 and TRBJ1-1; 7 bases fit TRBD1. CDR3 length: 13 residues. The CDR3: CASSLAGGTEAFF. CDR3 nucleotide sequence: TGTGCCAGCAGCTTAGCAGGGGGCACTGAAGCTTTCTTT.

The sample holds a few counts of this clonotype. The J gene is TRBJ2-2, the V gene TRBV29-1, with 7 bases identical to TRBD2. Germline V CDR1 and CDR2: SQVTM, ANQGSEA. The V gene end was trimmed by 8 bases and the J gene end by 0 bases; junction bases not matched to a gene: 3. This CDR3 spans 13 amino acids. The DNA of the CDR3 is TGCAGCCTAGCGGACTCGAACACCGGGGAGCTGTTTTTT. It is translated as CSLADSNTGELFF.

V is TRBV6-5 and J is TRBJ1-5, with a tentative D call TRBD1 (5 bases). CDR3 size: 15 residues. Germline V gene sequence: CDR1 MNHEY, CDR2 SVGAGI. V was pared by 0 bases and J by 1 base, with 7 bases between. CDR3 DNA: TGTGCCAGCAGTTACTCCGGGGGAAGCAATCAGCCCCAGCATTTT. Protein sequence: CASSYSGGSNQPQHF.

This clonotype was seen repeatedly, ten times or more. The chain joins TRBV7-9 to TRBJ2-1; D remains ambiguous. The CDR3 is made up of 16 amino acids. From germline, CDR1 is SEHNR and CDR2 FQNEAQ (reference sequence). Trimming took off 1 base at V and 0 bases at J, with 10 bases between the two ends. The CDR3, as DNA: TGTGCCAGCAGCTTAGGACGCGGAGTCTCCTACAATGAGCAGTTCTTC. Translated: CASSLGRGVSYNEQFF.

At least ten counts were recorded for this clonotype. DNA for the CDR3: TGTGCCAGCAGCTCCACCGATCCCCGGGACCCCACCGCTGAGCAGTTCTTC. It specifies CASSSTDPRDPTAEQFF. The chain uses TRBV7-9 and TRBJ2-1, with D perhaps matching TRBD1 or TRBD2 (5 bases each). Trimming took 4 bases from V and 9 from J, leaving 25 bases between them. The CDR3 totals 17 residues. Germline values: CDR1 SEHNR, CDR2 FQNEAQ (reference sequence).

The chain couples TRBV20-1 to TRBJ2-7, with unresolved D. The germline V gene has CDR1 DFQATT and CDR2 SNEGSKA (reference sequence). Between the trimmed V and J ends, which lost 0 bases and 2 bases, there was a span of 17 bases. The CDR3 spans 16 residues. The CDR3 nucleotides read TGCAGTGCTAGAGACCGGAAATCTGGCTCTCCCTACGAGCAGTACTTC. Amino acid sequence: CSARDRKSGSPYEQYF.

Regarding this clonotype: Being one base from a much bigger clone, this may be a read error. V usage is TRBV28 and J usage is TRBJ1-5, with TRBD1 matching over 9 bases. CDR1 is MDHEN, CDR2 SYDVKM, per germline. This CDR3 has 14 amino acids. The ends lost 4 bases at V and 9 bases at J; junction bases unmatched: 7. The CDR3: CASSWTGDHRPQHF. The CDR3 coding sequence is TGTGCCAGCAGTTGGACAGGGGATCATCGGCCCCAGCATTTT.

This clonotype was seen ten or more times. This sequence joins TRBV30 and TRBJ1-5; 7 bases are shared with TRBD1. This CDR3 contains 16 residues. Germline CDR1 reads GTSNPN; CDR2 reads SVGIG (reference sequence). V lost 1 base to trimming and J lost 4 bases; unmatched junction nucleotides: 10. CDR3 sequence reads: CAWSDELTGSNQPQHF. The CDR3 coding sequence is TGTGCCTGGAGTGACGAGTTGACAGGGTCAAATCAGCCCCAGCATTTT.

This clonotype was observed a handful of times. This chain connects TRBV4-1 to TRBJ2-6; D tentatively reads TRBD1 or TRBD2 (5 bases each). The germline CDR1 and CDR2 sequences are MGHRA and YSYEKL. Trimming shortened V by 4 bases and J by 0 bases, and 16 bases separated the two germline ends. CDR3 size: 18 residues. CDR3 sequence reads: CASSPRDDRFSGANVLTF. CDR3 sequence (DNA): TGCGCCAGCAGCCCCCGGGACGATCGGTTCTCTGGGGCCAACGTCCTGACTTTC.

On this clonotype itself: With a much larger clone just one base away, this may be a read error. The chain recombines TRBV14 with TRBJ1-2, with 9 bases fitting TRBD1. CDR3 length equals 15 residues. V dropped 6 bases and J dropped 6; count of bases not matched to a gene: 11. Per germline, CDR1 SGHDN and CDR2 FVKESK. The CDR3 DNA sequence: TGTGCCAGCAGTCCCTATCTCGGGACAGGGAATGGCTACACCTTC. Translated: CASSPYLGTGNGYTF.

This clonotype was observed a handful of times. The V call is TRBV19, the J call TRBJ1-2; weak D call: TRBD1 (5 bases). CDR1 is LNHDA, CDR2 SQIVND, per germline (reference sequence). This CDR3 contains 16 residues. Deletions cut 8 bases from V and 4 bases from J, with 23 bases between. The CDR3 DNA is TGTGCCAGTTTTTCCCCTGGCCGGGGGAGATCCTATGGCTACACCTTC. Encoded protein: CASFSPGRGRSYGYTF.

Ten or more counts support this clonotype. V gene TRBV4-1 combines with J gene TRBJ2-2, with D tentatively TRBD1 (5 bases). CDR3 length equals 15 residues. Per germline, CDR1 MGHRA and CDR2 YSYEKL. The V gene lost 1 base and the J gene lost 2 bases, with 8 bases spanning the gap. The chain's CDR3 is CASSQVQDNTGELFF. The CDR3 nucleotides are TGCGCCAGCAGCCAAGTACAGGATAACACCGGGGAGCTGTTTTTT.

This clonotype occurred a few times. This chain joins TRBV6-2 or TRBV6-3 and TRBJ1-5; no reliable D call. V lost 6 bases to trimming and J lost 6 bases, with 9 bases between them. CDR1 MNHEY and CDR2 SVGEGT come from the germline V gene. The CDR3 has 12 residues. The CDR3 protein is CASSPVSQPQHF. CDR3 DNA sequence: TGTGCCAGCAGCCCGGTGAGTCAGCCCCAGCATTTT.

The V gene is TRBV27, the J gene TRBJ2-7; the D gene could be TRBD1 or TRBD2 (5 bases each). CDR3 length equals 17 residues. The V gene lost 0 bases and the J gene lost 3 bases, with 18 bases spanning the gap. CDR1 and CDR2 from the germline V gene are MNHEY and SMNVEV (reference sequence). The CDR3 here is CASSLSAPGTVGYEQYF. CDR3 nucleotide sequence: TGTGCCAGCAGTTTATCCGCCCCCGGGACGGTAGGCTACGAGCAGTACTTC.

There are a few counts of this clonotype. The V call is TRBV6-5, the J call TRBJ1-6; D is perhaps TRBD1 (6 bases). The CDR3 extends over 14 amino acids. Trimming pared 6 bases from V and 7 bases from J, leaving 13 bases between. The V gene's germline CDR1 is MNHEY and CDR2 SVGAGI. The chain's CDR3 is CASRLTGWNSPLHF. The CDR3 DNA sequence: TGTGCCAGCAGACTTACAGGGTGGAATTCACCCCTCCACTTT.

V is TRBV2 and J is TRBJ2-5, with 11 bases that match TRBD2. Germline CDR1 is SNHLY and CDR2 is FYNNEI. This CDR3 has 13 residues. Trimming at V came to 7 bases and at J to 5 bases, leaving 3 bases not matched to a gene. The CDR3 protein is CASTGTSGETQYF. Written as DNA, the CDR3 is TGTGCCAGCACCGGGACTAGCGGTGAGACCCAGTACTTC.

This clonotype was counted at least ten times. This sequence joins TRBV11-2 and TRBJ2-7, with TRBD2 matching over 7 bases. After removal of 5 bases from V and 2 bases from J, the junction contained 3 bases not matched to a gene. From germline, CDR1 is SGHAT and CDR2 FQNNGV. This CDR3 is 13 amino acids long. The CDR3: CASSLGTTYEQYF. In DNA, the CDR3 is TGTGCCAGCAGCCTCGGGACTACCTACGAGCAGTACTTC.

This clonotype was seen repeatedly, ten times or more. This CDR3 reads CASSLDDSGSTDTQYF. The CDR3 DNA is TGTGCCAGCAGCTTAGATGACAGCGGATCCACAGATACGCAGTATTTT. The chain couples TRBV7-9 to TRBJ2-3; the D call may be TRBD1 or TRBD2 (5 bases each). The germline CDR1 and CDR2 sequences are SEHNR and FQNEAQ (reference sequence). The V gene lost 1 base and the J gene lost 2 bases, with 13 bases spanning the gap. This CDR3 region has 16 residues.

This clonotype was seen a handful of times. The rearrangement joins TRBV30 to TRBJ2-7; D is perhaps TRBD2 (6 bases). Trimming took 1 base from V and 2 from J, leaving 12 bases between them. Germline CDR1 and CDR2: GTSNPN and SVGIG (reference sequence). The CDR3 consists of 14 residues. CDR3 sequence (DNA): TGTGCCTGGAGTGAGACGGGAGCTCCCTACGAGCAGTACTTC. Translation: CAWSETGAPYEQYF. The variable domain in full, with the rest retrieved from reference TRBV30 and TRBJ2-7, is SQTIHQWPATLVQPVGSPLSLECTVEGTSNPNLYWYRQAAGRGLQLLFYSVGIGQISSEVPQNLSASRPQDRQFILSSKKLLLSDSGFYLCAWSETGAPYEQYFGPGTRLTVT.

This clonotype has a handful of counts. V is TRBV20-1 and J is TRBJ2-5, with 10 bases matching TRBD2. The J segment lost 0 bases and the V segment lost 6 bases, leaving 4 bases of the junction unmatched. The CDR3 covers 14 residues. Germline V gene sequence: CDR1 DFQATT, CDR2 SNEGSKA (reference sequence). Here the CDR3 reads CSAVGLADQETQYF. For the CDR3, the DNA is TGCAGTGCCGTCGGACTAGCGGACCAAGAGACCCAGTACTTC.

This chain uses TRBV24-1 with TRBJ2-3; the D call may be TRBD1 or TRBD2 (5 bases each). The CDR3 sequence is 17 residues long. V was cut by 4 bases and J by 2 bases, with 18 bases left in between. Germline loops: CDR1 KGHDR, CDR2 SFDVKD. CDR3 in DNA: TGTGCCACCAGTGAAGGTTCTCGGGACGGATACACAGATACGCAGTATTTT. As protein: CATSEGSRDGYTDTQYF.

The J gene is TRBJ2-5, the V gene TRBV14; D possibly corresponds to TRBD2 (5 bases). V lost 7 bases to trimming and J lost 4 bases, with 13 bases between them. Germline V gives CDR1 SGHDN, CDR2 FVKESK. This CDR3 comprises 13 residues. CDR3 sequence: CASTADSRETQYF. The CDR3 region has the DNA TGTGCCAGCACCGCGGACTCGAGAGAGACCCAGTACTTC.

The sample holds many counts of this clonotype. The V gene is TRBV7-7, the J gene TRBJ2-5; D could derive from TRBD1 or TRBD2 (5 bases each). V dropped 5 bases and J dropped 2 bases, with 12 bases sitting between them. The CDR3 has 14 residues. Germline CDR1 reads SSHAT; CDR2 reads FNYEAQ (reference sequence). CDR3 sequence (DNA): TGTGCCAGCAGCCCGGGACGAAGACAAGAGACCCAGTACTTC. The encoded protein is CASSPGRRQETQYF. The full variable domain, completed using reference TRBV7-7 and TRBJ2-5, is GAGVSQSPRYKVTKRGQDVTLRCDPISSHATLYWYQQALGQGPEFLTYFNYEAQPDKSGLPSDRFSAERPEGSISTLTIQRTEQRDSAMYRCASSPGRRQETQYFGPGTRLLVL.

There are a few counts of this clonotype. The J gene is TRBJ2-3, the V gene TRBV5-6; TRBD2 matches at 7 bases. From germline, CDR1 is SGHDT and CDR2 YYEEEE. The length of the CDR3 is 15 residues. The V gene end was trimmed by 3 bases and the J gene end by 2 bases; junction bases not matched to a gene: 6. The CDR3 reads CASSYRDYNTDTQYF. CDR3 DNA: TGTGCCAGCAGCTACCGGGACTATAACACAGATACGCAGTATTTT.

J is TRBJ1-5 and V is TRBV27; D not certain. Deletions cut 0 bases from V and 3 bases from J, with 9 bases between. Germline assignment: CDR1 MNHEY and CDR2 SMNVEV (reference sequence). The CDR3 consists of 15 residues. CDR3: CASSLSGIHNQPQHF. In DNA form, the CDR3 reads TGTGCCAGCAGTTTATCCGGGATTCACAATCAGCCCCAGCATTTT.

This rearrangement joins TRBV11-3 to TRBJ2-2, with D tentatively TRBD2 (5 bases). The CDR3 is made up of 14 amino acids. Germline V gene lookup returns CDR1 SGHNT and CDR2 YENEEA. The V gene lost 1 base and the J gene lost 6 bases, with 9 bases spanning the gap. The CDR3 coding sequence is TGTGCCAGCAGCTTAGTTGAGGGATCCGGGGAGCTGTTTTTT. This gives the protein CASSLVEGSGELFF.